The 32 T cell receptor beta chains presented below share a single source sample, sequenced in a study of cytomegalovirus exposure and HLA in healthy donors. The PCR contained 60 Vbeta and 13 Jbeta primers. TCRdb's copy holds only in-frame clones and misses some; the assay was immunoSEQ multiplex PCR. The sample totals about 210,000 clones. Material for sequencing was PBMCs. Receptors were obtained from a woman younger than 45 in good health and CMV-seropositive.

The chain employs TRBV18 and TRBJ1-1, with 7 bases fitting TRBD1. This CDR3 contains 14 residues. Losses at the gene ends were 4 bases for V and 0 bases for J; bases not matched to a gene: 2. Germline V gene lookup returns CDR1 KGHSH and CDR2 LQKENI. The CDR3 DNA follows: TGTGCCAGCTCACTGGGACAGATGAACACTGAAGCTTTCTTT. Amino acids: CASSLGQMNTEAFF.

The chain carries TRBV7-9 and TRBJ2-7; 7 nucleotides align to TRBD1. The CDR3 is made up of 17 amino acids. Germline loops: CDR1 SEHNR, CDR2 FQNEAQ (reference sequence). The V gene end was trimmed by 1 base and the J gene end by 5 bases; junction bases not matched to a gene: 14. For the CDR3, the DNA is TGTGCCAGCAGCTTAGAATCGGGACAGACTCTTTCGCACGAGCAGTACTTC. Protein: CASSLESGQTLSHEQYF.

The gene calls are TRBV13 and TRBJ2-3, with D perhaps matching TRBD2 (6 bases). Germline loops: CDR1 PRHDT, CDR2 FYEKMQ (reference sequence). The V gene lost 3 bases and the J gene lost 0 bases, with 13 bases spanning the gap. This CDR3 has 16 residues. The CDR3: CASSFGRDLSTDTQYF. As DNA, the CDR3 is TGTGCCAGCAGCTTCGGTCGGGACTTGAGCACAGATACGCAGTATTTT.

V gene TRBV11-2 combines with J gene TRBJ2-7; 7 bases fit TRBD2. J gave up 0 bases and V 4 bases, and 9 bases lay outside the gene matches. CDR1 is SGHAT and CDR2 is FQNNGV in the germline V gene. CDR3 size: 16 residues. The chain's CDR3 is CASSSRGGYSSYEQYF. The CDR3 bases are TGTGCCAGCAGCTCTCGGGGAGGGTACAGCTCCTACGAGCAGTACTTC.

The V call is TRBV5-4, the J call TRBJ2-7, with 7 bases that match TRBD2. CDR1 SGHNT and CDR2 YYREEE come from the germline V gene (reference sequence). The CDR3 is 15 amino acids. V lost 2 bases and J lost 3; bases outside the gene matches: 8. In DNA, the CDR3 is TGTGCCAGCAGCTTAGAGCGGGGAGGTTGCTACGAGCAGTACTTC. This codes for CASSLERGGCYEQYF.

This chain uses TRBV15 with TRBJ1-6; perhaps TRBD1 as D (6 bases). This CDR3 has 16 amino acids. Trimming removed 2 bases at V and 7 bases at J, with 15 bases between. Germline V gene lookup returns CDR1 LNHNV and CDR2 YYDKDF (reference sequence). The CDR3 DNA reads as TGTGCCACCAGCAGATACACAGGGTTAGCGAATTCACCCCTCCACTTT. Translating gives CATSRYTGLANSPLHF.

The chain employs TRBV10-3 and TRBJ2-1; TRBD2 aligns across 8 bases. With V trimmed by 6 bases and J by 9 bases, 13 bases remained unmatched. The CDR3 spans 15 residues. Germline values: CDR1 ENHRY, CDR2 SYGVKD. In DNA form, the CDR3 reads TGTGCCATCAGCTCCGGGACTAGATCTGCAGGTGAGCAGTTCTTC. Its protein product is CAISSGTRSAGEQFF.

This chain links TRBV5-5 with TRBJ1-3; D is undetermined. Germline V gene data show CDR1 as SGHKS and CDR2 as YYEKEE (reference sequence). The CDR3 has 16 residues. V was cut by 1 base and J by 4 bases, with 15 bases left in between. CDR3 amino acids: CASSLRMGGSGNTIYF. The DNA for the CDR3 is TGTGCCAGCAGCTTGCGCATGGGAGGGTCAGGAAACACCATATATTTT.

V and J are TRBV5-6 and TRBJ1-2; the D is unclear. CDR1 is SGHDT, CDR2 YYEEEE, per germline. With 0 bases removed from V and 0 bases from J, the gap between germline ends came to 9 bases. CDR3 length: 15 amino acids. CDR3 sequence: CASSLVQISNYGYTF. DNA of the CDR3: TGTGCCAGCAGCTTGGTACAGATATCTAACTATGGCTACACCTTC.

The chain combines TRBV5-5 with TRBJ1-2; 7 nucleotides match TRBD1. CDR3 length: 13 residues. Germline V gives CDR1 SGHKS, CDR2 YYEKEE (reference sequence). V was pared by 6 bases and J by 2 bases, with 4 bases of the junction left unmatched. CDR3 bases: TGTGCCAGCACTAGACAGGGCAACTATGGCTACACCTTC. Its protein product is CASTRQGNYGYTF.

The chain recombines TRBV9 with TRBJ2-5; 12 nucleotides agree with TRBD2. Germline V lookup: CDR1 SGDLS, CDR2 YYNGEE. V was pared by 0 bases and J by 5 bases, with 11 bases of the junction left unmatched. The CDR3 is 18 amino acids. This CDR3 reads CASSVDGLAGGPRETQYF. CDR3 in DNA: TGTGCCAGCAGCGTAGATGGTCTAGCGGGAGGGCCACGGGAGACCCAGTACTTC.

This sequence joins TRBV6-5 and TRBJ1-3; 7 nucleotides match TRBD1. V was pared by 1 base and J by 3 bases, with 6 bases of the junction left unmatched. Germline-derived CDR1 and CDR2 are MNHEY and SVGAGI. The CDR3 has 16 residues. The CDR3 coding sequence is TGTGCCAGCAGTTACTTTCCCCGGACAGGTGGAAACACCATATATTTT. It codes for CASSYFPRTGGNTIYF.

This chain uses TRBV5-1 with TRBJ2-1, with a weak D call TRBD2 (6 bases). V was shortened by 0 bases and J by 7 bases, with 14 bases between the two germline ends. The length of the CDR3 is 15 residues. Germline CDR1 is SGHRS and CDR2 is YFSETQ. CDR3 nucleotides: TGCGCCAGCAGCTTGGGGAGGGGAAACAAAAATGAGCAGTTCTTC. It yields the protein CASSLGRGNKNEQFF.

The chain links TRBV13 to TRBJ1-2; TRBD1 matches at 7 bases. Trimming cost V 2 bases and J 8 bases; bases outside gene matches: 8. The germline CDR1 and CDR2 sequences are PRHDT and FYEKMQ (reference sequence). The CDR3 spans 14 residues. The CDR3 bases are TGTGCCAGCAGCTTACCTACAGGGGTTGAGGGCTACACCTTC. As protein: CASSLPTGVEGYTF.

J is TRBJ2-2 and V is TRBV30; TRBD2 matches at 10 bases. The length of the CDR3 is 14 residues. Germline V CDR1 and CDR2: GTSNPN, SVGIG (reference sequence). Losses at the gene ends were 8 bases for V and 1 base for J; bases not matched to a gene: 4. The CDR3 protein is CARRLAGNTGELFF. The CDR3 DNA reads TGTGCCCGAAGACTAGCGGGGAACACCGGGGAGCTGTTTTTT.

The chain combines TRBV30 with TRBJ1-2; D call uncertain. V lost 0 bases to trimming and J lost 3 bases, with 14 bases between them. This CDR3 comprises 15 residues. Germline-derived CDR1 and CDR2 are GTSNPN and SVGIG (reference sequence). In DNA, the CDR3 is TGTGCCTGGAGTGTACCCCCCTGGCGGCACTATGGCTACACCTTC. Residues: CAWSVPPWRHYGYTF.

The V call is TRBV7-8, the J call TRBJ1-1; 7 bases fit TRBD1. This CDR3 has 15 amino acids. The trim removed 1 base at V and 4 bases at J, leaving 6 bases unmatched. Germline assignment: CDR1 SGHVS and CDR2 FQNEAQ. Written as DNA, the CDR3 is TGTGCCAGCAGCTTAGGGGCAGGGGGAGGCACTGAAGCTTTCTTT. Translation: CASSLGAGGGTEAFF.

The chain is built from TRBV19 and TRBJ2-5; 9 bases match TRBD2. V lost 5 bases to trimming and J lost 5 bases; unmatched junction nucleotides: 18. CDR3 length: 18 residues. In germline, CDR1 is LNHDA, CDR2 SQIVND (reference sequence). The CDR3 is CASSVSRTGRGGLETQYF. CDR3 sequence (DNA): TGTGCCAGTAGTGTAAGCCGTACGGGGCGGGGGGGCCTGGAGACCCAGTACTTC. The entire variable domain, with the rest obtained from reference TRBV19 and TRBJ2-5, is as follows: DGGITQSPKYLFRKEGQNVTLSCEQNLNHDAMYWYRQDPGQGLRLIYYSQIVNDFQKGDIAEGYSVSREKKESFPLTVTSAQKNPTAFYLCASSVSRTGRGGLETQYFGPGTRLLVL.

CDR3 nucleotides: TGTGCCAGCAGCCTGCGACAGGGGAATAATTCACCCCTCCACTTT. Amino acids: CASSLRQGNNSPLHF. The chain recombines TRBV5-4 with TRBJ1-6; 8 bases agree with TRBD1. There are 15 residues in the CDR3. Trimming cost V 4 bases and J 5 bases; bases outside gene matches: 5. Per the germline V gene, CDR1 is SGHNT and CDR2 is YYREEE (reference sequence).

V and J are TRBV9 and TRBJ1-1, with no clear D. The germline CDR1 and CDR2 sequences are SGDLS and YYNGEE. The CDR3 extends over 13 amino acids. Deletions cut 3 bases from V and 1 base from J, with 7 bases between. The CDR3 sequence is CASSDLPNTEAFF. Written as DNA, the CDR3 is TGTGCCAGCAGCGATCTACCGAACACTGAAGCTTTCTTT.

The genes are TRBV6-6 and TRBJ1-2; perhaps TRBD1 as D (5 bases). Trimming removed 0 bases at V and 3 bases at J, with 8 bases between. The germline CDR1 and CDR2 sequences are MNHNY and SVGAGI (reference sequence). CDR3 length equals 14 residues. DNA of the CDR3: TGTGCCAGCAGTTACTCGGAAGGGGACTATGGCTACACCTTC. This encodes CASSYSEGDYGYTF.

The chain carries TRBV28 and TRBJ2-4; 12 nucleotides agree with TRBD2. The J segment lost 5 bases and the V segment lost 2 bases, leaving 7 bases of the junction unmatched. The CDR3 is 17 residues long. Per germline, CDR1 MDHEN and CDR2 SYDVKM. The CDR3 region has the DNA TGTGCCAGCAGTTTAAGGACTAGCGGGACTTTCCAAAACATTCAGTACTTC. Translation: CASSLRTSGTFQNIQYF.

V gene TRBV7-2 combines with J gene TRBJ1-2; D unclear. The germline gives CDR1 SGHTA, CDR2 FQGNSA. This CDR3 region has 15 residues. Trimming pared 1 base from V and 0 bases from J, leaving 9 bases between. The CDR3, as DNA: TGTGCCAGCAGCTTAGTGGCCCTGGCTAACTATGGCTACACCTTC. Its translation is CASSLVALANYGYTF.

J is TRBJ2-5 and V is TRBV28; D gene uncertain. Germline CDR1 MDHEN, CDR2 SYDVKM. V was trimmed by 1 base and J by 8 bases, leaving 5 bases between them. CDR3 length: 11 residues. CDR3 DNA: TGTGCCAGCAGTTTATATCTAACCCAGTACTTC. Translating it yields CASSLYLTQYF.

The chain links TRBV25-1 to TRBJ2-5; TRBD1 matches at 7 bases. The J call is in doubt because the DNA end fits TRBJ2-7 better. There are 16 residues in the CDR3. Germline values: CDR1 MGHDK, CDR2 SYGVNS. The CDR3 DNA reads as TGTGCCAGCGGAGCCTTTACGCCCGGGGACAGCTACGAGCAGTACTTC. Encoded protein: CASGAFTPGDSYEQYF.

The chain recombines TRBV10-1 with TRBJ1-5, with D maybe TRBD1 (5 bases). This CDR3 contains 14 residues. The V gene lost 2 bases and the J gene lost 6 bases, with 11 bases spanning the gap. The germline V gene encodes CDR1 WNHNN and CDR2 SYGVQD (reference sequence). The CDR3 bases are TGCGCCAGCAGTGAGGGGGGGTTCGGTCAGCCCCAGCATTTT. It translates to CASSEGGFGQPQHF.

The chain recombines TRBV7-6 with TRBJ1-3; TRBD1 aligns across 7 bases. CDR1 and CDR2 (germline): SGHVS, FNYEAQ. Trimming took 3 bases from V and 4 from J; bases not matched to a gene: 0. The CDR3 runs 13 residues. Here the CDR3 DNA reads TGTGCCAGCAGCTTGGGACAGGGAAACACCATATATTTT. This translates into CASSLGQGNTIYF.

Here the CDR3 DNA reads TGTGCCAGCAGCCAAGAAAATGGGTGGTCAGGACAGCATAATTCACCCCTCCACTTT. This encodes CASSQENGWSGQHNSPLHF. The chain combines TRBV14 with TRBJ1-6; weak D call: TRBD1 (6 bases). The germline gives CDR1 SGHDN, CDR2 FVKESK. V was clipped by 0 bases and J by 5 bases, with 20 bases between them. This CDR3 spans 19 amino acids.

This chain connects TRBV27 to TRBJ2-7; 8 nucleotides align to TRBD1. This CDR3 has 14 amino acids. Germline V gene lookup returns CDR1 MNHEY and CDR2 SMNVEV (reference sequence). Trimming at V came to 6 bases and at J to 6 bases, leaving 10 bases not matched to a gene. CDR3 in DNA: TGTGCCAGCAGCTCGATGGACAGGGTAGGCGAGCAGTACTTC. Translation: CASSSMDRVGEQYF.

This chain joins TRBV18 and TRBJ1-5; no firm D call. V lost 1 base and J lost 2, with 12 bases in between. The CDR3 is 16 residues long. From germline, CDR1 is KGHSH and CDR2 LQKENI. The CDR3 loop reads CASSPQVTAGNQPQHF. CDR3 sequence (DNA): TGTGCCAGCTCACCACAGGTCACAGCAGGCAATCAGCCCCAGCATTTT.

V usage is TRBV2 and J usage is TRBJ2-1; TRBD1 is a possible D gene (6 bases). The germline gives CDR1 SNHLY, CDR2 FYNNEI. The V end was cut by 7 bases, the J end by 6 bases, with 22 bases between. CDR3 length: 16 residues. The CDR3 region is CASTQRGSSGVNEQFF. Written as DNA, the CDR3 is TGTGCCAGCACCCAAAGGGGGTCCTCGGGCGTCAATGAGCAGTTCTTC.

The chain combines TRBV28 with TRBJ1-2; no clear D. Trimming cost V 5 bases and J 4 bases, with 8 bases left between them. This CDR3 comprises 12 residues. Germline values: CDR1 MDHEN, CDR2 SYDVKM. The CDR3 here is CASSLSGYGYTF. The DNA of the CDR3 is TGTGCCAGCAGTCTCTCGGGCTATGGCTACACCTTC.